This record looks at one TCR beta chain sequence and its context. What this receptor recognizes is not known. Base-call qualities are not available, and no considerably larger clone is one nucleotide away. This entry comes from a study of T cell responses to AZD1222 COVID-19 vaccine (dated by TCRdb to the early 2020s). For the wider study: AZD1222 recipients whose second dose came at about 4 weeks and those whose second dose came at about 12 weeks were combined into one group, since spike-specific TCR depth and breadth did not differ between the two schedules. Trial participants were enrolled by age into 18-55, 56-69 and 70-plus year subgroups, with roughly 160, 29 and 62 TCR-sequenced participants respectively. A total of 230 or so trial participants underwent TCR sequencing, of whom 207 received two doses of AZD1222 and approximately 25 received two doses of the MenACWY control vaccine.

Read against the paper, the sample's time point label means: baseline before first vaccination. Vaccinee samples were obtained from the UK trials COV001 and COV002, which included a single-blind randomized controlled phase 2/3 trial of AZD1222 (ChAdOx1 nCoV-19) in healthy adults. For TCRbeta chain sequencing, PBMC samples from trial participants were taken at day 0 and at day 28 after the second dose. Trimming leaves V shorter by 1 base and J shorter by 0 bases, with the junction holding 5 bases beyond the gene matches. Per the germline V gene (reference sequence), SEHNR is the CDR1 and FQNEAQ is the CDR2. The CDR3, cysteine through phenylalanine, is 16 amino acids long. The CDR3 DNA has 48 bases and is translated from base 1. The CDR3 regions of human TCRbeta chains were analyzed by immunosequencing. The study's processing was this. Repertoire TCRs were checked for matches against a reference library of SARS-CoV-2-specific TCRs that had been generated using the MIRA antigen-specificity platform. Breadth was defined as the fraction of unique TCRs that were SARS-CoV-2-associated, and depth was defined as the fraction of total T cells that were SARS-CoV-2-associated. Each spike-specific TCR was assigned to its reactive spike region and to a CD4 or CD8 class using the MIRA data. Log10-transformed breadth and depth values were compared by one-way ANOVA with Sidak's multiple comparisons tests. TCRdb's version of the immuneACCESS table is confined to in-frame rearrangements and falls short of the full clone set. An unresolved V gene accounts for under half of the shortfall where checked; the remainder is of unknown origin. V and J calls and clone size are as listed in that table; D and trimming were resolved from the DNA. The sample table records approximately 180,000 clones; just over 90% of these occur just once. The ten largest clones represent 2.6% of the sample.

Study-level results and caveats: Participants were mostly white British and included more females than males, and it was suggested by the authors that clonal diversity may have been underestimated. The whole spike protein was spanned by vaccine-associated CD4 TCRs, and dominant responses were seen in regions 160-218 and 743-854. Only five to seven AZD1222 recipients were SARS-CoV-2 seropositive at baseline, limiting conclusions about previously exposed vaccinees. Epitopes outside the regions mutated in the B.1.351 and B.1.1.7 variants were reportedly recognized by nearly half of the unique spike-specific TCRs. A significant rise in spike-specific TCR breadth and depth was observed after two AZD1222 doses relative to day 0 and relative to MenACWY recipients. The 56-69-year group was small, and its depth increase did not reach significance, likely because of low power. Because no day 14 peak-response samples were available, the repertoires could be characterized only after the peak T cell response.

The chain employs TRBV7-9 and TRBJ1-1; 7 central nucleotides agree with TRBD1. The TCR comes from an adult in good health. The sample was peripheral blood, taken on day 0 of AZD1222 vaccination. Here is the DNA: TGTGCCAGCAGCTTAGTGTGGGACAGAATGAACACTGAAGCTTTCTTT. Its translation reads: CASSLVWDRMNTEAFF.